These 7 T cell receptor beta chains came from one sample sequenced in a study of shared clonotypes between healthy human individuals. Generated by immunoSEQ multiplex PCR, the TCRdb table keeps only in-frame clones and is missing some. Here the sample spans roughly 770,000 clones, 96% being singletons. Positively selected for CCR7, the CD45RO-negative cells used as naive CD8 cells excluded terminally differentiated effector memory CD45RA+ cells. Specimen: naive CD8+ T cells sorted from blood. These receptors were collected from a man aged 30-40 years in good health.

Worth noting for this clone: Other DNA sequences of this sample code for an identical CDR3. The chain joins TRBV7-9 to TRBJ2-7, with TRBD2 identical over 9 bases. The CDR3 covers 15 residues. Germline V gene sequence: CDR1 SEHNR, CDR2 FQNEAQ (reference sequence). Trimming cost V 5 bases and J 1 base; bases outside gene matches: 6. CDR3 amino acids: CASSPPLAGSYEQYF. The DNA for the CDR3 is TGTGCCAGCAGCCCCCCCCTAGCGGGATCCTACGAGCAGTACTTC.

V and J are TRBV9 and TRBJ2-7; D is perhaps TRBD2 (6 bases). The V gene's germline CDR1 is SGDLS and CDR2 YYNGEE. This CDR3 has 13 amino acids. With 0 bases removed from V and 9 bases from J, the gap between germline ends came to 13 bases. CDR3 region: CASSVGTTGGQYF. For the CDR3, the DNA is TGTGCCAGCAGCGTAGGGACTACCGGGGGGCAGTACTTC.

The CDR3 region is CASRTGVEQYF. The CDR3 DNA reads as TGCGCCAGCAGGACAGGGGTCGAGCAGTACTTC. The chain uses TRBV10-2 and TRBJ2-7, with TRBD1 identical over 8 bases. V dropped 6 bases and J dropped 6; count of bases not matched to a gene: 1. Germline-derived CDR1 and CDR2 are WSHSY and SAAADI. This CDR3 comprises 11 residues.

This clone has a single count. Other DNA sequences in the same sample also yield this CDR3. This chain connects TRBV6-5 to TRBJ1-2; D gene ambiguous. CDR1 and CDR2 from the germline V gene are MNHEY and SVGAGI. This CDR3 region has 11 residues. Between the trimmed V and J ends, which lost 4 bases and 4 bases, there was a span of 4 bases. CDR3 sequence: CASSSGYGYTF. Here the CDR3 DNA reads TGTGCCAGCAGTTCTGGCTATGGCTACACCTTC.

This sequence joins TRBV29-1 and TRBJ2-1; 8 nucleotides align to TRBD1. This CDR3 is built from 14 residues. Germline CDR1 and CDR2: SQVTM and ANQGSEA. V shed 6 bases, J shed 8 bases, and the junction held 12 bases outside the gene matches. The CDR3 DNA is TGCAGCGTGGCCGGGACAGGCATCCGGGATGAGCAGTTCTTC. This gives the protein CSVAGTGIRDEQFF.

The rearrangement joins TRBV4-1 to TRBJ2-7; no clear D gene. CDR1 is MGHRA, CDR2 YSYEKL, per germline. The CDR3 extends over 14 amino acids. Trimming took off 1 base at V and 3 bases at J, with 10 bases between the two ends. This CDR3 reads CASSQGMSGYEQYF. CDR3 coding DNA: TGCGCCAGCAGCCAAGGGATGTCAGGCTACGAGCAGTACTTC.

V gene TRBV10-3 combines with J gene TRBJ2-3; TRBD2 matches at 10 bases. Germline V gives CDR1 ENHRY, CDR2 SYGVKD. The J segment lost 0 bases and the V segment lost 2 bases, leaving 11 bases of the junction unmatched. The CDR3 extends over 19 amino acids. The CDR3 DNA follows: TGTGCCATCAGTGAGACCCTTAGTGGGACTAGCGCTAGCACAGATACGCAGTATTTT. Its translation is CAISETLSGTSASTDTQYF.